Sequencing of this TCR beta chain was carried out in a study of cytomegalovirus exposure and HLA in healthy donors. Clones were read by immunoSEQ multiplex PCR, and TCRdb kept only the in-frame ones, dropping some. Of 230,000 or so clones listed, around 88% are singletons. Study observations and caveats: It was approximately 160 TCR beta chains that were listed as cytomegalovirus-associated. Using the classifier, cytomegalovirus status was reportedly diagnosed with high specificity and sensitivity.

After removal of 1 base from V and 7 bases from J, the junction contained 6 bases not matched to a gene. The CDR3 consists of 17 residues. Germline V gene sequence: CDR1 MDHEN, CDR2 SYDVKM. For this clone: Its antigen remains unknown.

This TCR came from a young woman in good health and CMV-seronegative. Sequencing used PBMCs. The chain recombines TRBV28 with TRBJ2-1; 14 nucleotides align to TRBD2. Here the CDR3 reads CASSLSRTSGRQNEQFF. CDR3 nucleotide sequence: TGTGCCAGCAGTTTATCCCGGACTAGCGGGAGGCAGAATGAGCAGTTCTTC.